The entry below gives a single TCR beta chain sequence along with its context. Antigen specificity is unknown. Clones were read by immunoSEQ multiplex PCR, and TCRdb kept only the in-frame ones, dropping some. The sample records about 13,000 clones, approximately 49% being singletons. Trimming removed 9 bases at V and 2 bases at J, with 8 bases between. This CDR3 has 13 residues. CDR1 is LNHDA and CDR2 is SQIVND in the germline V gene (reference sequence). These data belong to a study of siplizumab effects on memory and regulatory T cells. As described, mixed lymphocyte reaction cells underwent coculture at 37°C for a duration of over 5 days. Study results and caveats: Siplizumab significantly brought down the alloreactive sequences that trace back to unstimulated CD4+ memory cells. Major contributors to the alloresponse seemed to be naive T cells, which also appeared more diverse than memory cells.

The chain recombines TRBV19 with TRBJ1-6; D unresolved. This TCR derives from a human donor in good health; the cells came from an allogeneic mixed lymphocyte reaction. Sequenced material: CFSE-low (dividing) CD4+ T cells sorted from an allogeneic mixed lymphocyte reaction. This CDR3 reads CASRTAYNSPLHF. In DNA form, the CDR3 reads TGTGCCAGCAGGACGGCCTATAATTCACCCCTCCACTTT.